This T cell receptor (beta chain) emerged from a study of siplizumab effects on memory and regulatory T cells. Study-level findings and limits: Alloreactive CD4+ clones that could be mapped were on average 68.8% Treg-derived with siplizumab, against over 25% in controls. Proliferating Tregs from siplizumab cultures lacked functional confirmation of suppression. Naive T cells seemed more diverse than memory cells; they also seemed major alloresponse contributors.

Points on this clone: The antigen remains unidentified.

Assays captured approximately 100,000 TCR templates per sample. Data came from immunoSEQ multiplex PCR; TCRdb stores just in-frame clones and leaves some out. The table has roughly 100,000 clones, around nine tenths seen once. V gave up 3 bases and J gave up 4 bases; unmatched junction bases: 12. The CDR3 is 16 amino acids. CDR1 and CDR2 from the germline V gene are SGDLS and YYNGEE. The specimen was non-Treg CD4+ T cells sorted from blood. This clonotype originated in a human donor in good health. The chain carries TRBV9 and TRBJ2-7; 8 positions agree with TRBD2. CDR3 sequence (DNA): TGTGCCAGCAGCGCAACTAGCGGCGGTAGGTTTTACGAGCAGTACTTC. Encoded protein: CASSATSGGRFYEQYF.